One sample yielded the 24 T cell receptor beta chains listed below, sequenced in a study of T cells in Graves' hyperthyroidism and ophthalmopathy. The CDR3 regions of TCR beta were amplified from RNA transcripts. The TCR CDR3 was amplified in a first-round RT-PCR using the HTBI primer set. From the multiplex PCR reads, TCRdb called clonotypes with MiXCR, one entry per CDR3 protein. Here the sample spans roughly 570,000 distinct CDR3 sequences, around 45% being singletons. Sequenced input: peripheral blood or thyroid tissue (not recorded which). The source is a woman aged 18 to 35 with Graves' hyperthyroidism.

As concerns this clonotype: A much larger clone lies one base from this, so it may be a read error. This chain joins TRBV6-6 and TRBJ1-5; D perhaps matches TRBD1 (5 bases). CDR1 is MNHNY and CDR2 is SVGAGI in the germline V gene (reference sequence). The CDR3 contains 15 residues. The CDR3 here is CVSSYSGQFNQPQHF. CDR3 nucleotides: TGTGTCAGCAGTTACTCAGGGCAGTTCAATCAGCCCCAGCATTTT.

To note about this clonotype: A much bigger clone sits one base away, suggesting this may be a read error. The chain joins TRBV19 to TRBJ1-2; D is ambiguous. The CDR3 is made up of 12 amino acids. CDR1 and CDR2 from the germline V gene are LNHDA and SQIVND (reference sequence). CDR3 coding DNA: TGTGCCAATAGTGACGGGTCCGGGGGCTACACCTTC. It is translated as CANSDGSGGYTF. The whole variable domain, filled in from reference TRBV19 and TRBJ1-2, reads DGGITQSPKYLFRKEGQNVTLSCEQNLNHDAMYWYRQDPGQGLRLIYYSQIVNDFQKGDIAEGYSVSREKKESFPLTVTSAQKNPTAFYLCANSDGSGGYTFGSGTRLTVV.

This clonotype was found many times. CDR3 loop: CASIPLMNTEAFF. The CDR3 DNA follows: TGTGCCAGCATTCCCCTTATGAACACTGAAGCTTTCTTT. The chain is built from TRBV28 and TRBJ1-1; D not resolved. Deletions cut 7 bases from V and 0 bases from J, with 9 bases between. Germline V gives CDR1 MDHEN, CDR2 SYDVKM. The length of the CDR3 is 13 residues.

This clonotype was counted at least ten times. The CDR3, as DNA: TGTGCCAGCAGGGCGAAGGTTTCGGATGGCTACACCTTC. Protein product: CASRAKVSDGYTF. The V call is TRBV25-1, the J call TRBJ1-2; no firm D call. The CDR3 extends over 13 amino acids. The V gene's germline CDR1 is MGHDK and CDR2 SYGVNS. V shed 6 bases and J shed 6 bases, with 14 bases lying between them.

The genes are TRBV20-1 and TRBJ2-5; 9 bases map to TRBD2. The CDR3 length is 14 residues. Germline V gene lookup returns CDR1 DFQATT and CDR2 SNEGSKA (reference sequence). This chain's CDR3 is CSSWGSGSQETQYF. The CDR3 DNA is TGCAGCTCATGGGGTAGCGGGAGTCAAGAGACCCAGTACTTC.

This rearrangement joins TRBV12-3 or TRBV12-4 to TRBJ1-2; D remains ambiguous. The CDR3 is 10 residues long. V shed 6 bases and J shed 11 bases, with 10 bases lying between them. CDR3 DNA: TGTGCCAGCAGCCAAGGGAGGTACACCTTC. Encoded protein: CASSQGRYTF.

Only a few counts were recorded for this clonotype. V is TRBV12-5 and J is TRBJ2-5; TRBD1 agrees at 8 bases. This CDR3 comprises 17 residues. The trim removed 1 base at V and 6 bases at J, leaving 13 bases unmatched. The germline gives CDR1 LGHNT, CDR2 FRNRAP. CDR3 coding DNA: TGTGCTAGTGGTTTGGCGAGGACAGGGTTTTTCAGGCAGACCCAGTACTTC. Translation: CASGLARTGFFRQTQYF.

The V gene is TRBV20-1, the J gene TRBJ2-7; no firm D call. The CDR3 extends over 15 amino acids. V shed 0 bases and J shed 9 bases, with 21 bases lying between them. Germline assignment: CDR1 DFQATT and CDR2 SNEGSKA (reference sequence). Here the CDR3 reads CSARDSVGKDLGQYF. CDR3 bases: TGCAGTGCTAGAGATAGTGTAGGGAAGGATCTGGGGCAGTACTTC.

In this sample, this clonotype turned up many times. J is TRBJ1-2 and V is TRBV7-9; perhaps TRBD1 as D (5 bases). V was pared by 8 bases and J by 3 bases, with 7 bases between. Germline V CDR1 and CDR2: SEHNR, FQNEAQ (reference sequence). CDR3 length equals 11 residues. The CDR3 region has the DNA TGTGCCAGCGGGGCGGACTATGGCTACACCTTC. Its translation: CASGADYGYTF.

V is TRBV5-6 and J is TRBJ1-5, with D maybe TRBD1 (6 bases). With 4 bases removed from V and 0 bases from J, the gap between germline ends came to 14 bases. Germline V lookup: CDR1 SGHDT, CDR2 YYEEEE. The CDR3 runs to 16 residues. The CDR3 here is CASSRSGQPSNQPQHF. DNA for the CDR3: TGTGCCAGCAGCCGTTCCGGACAGCCTAGCAATCAGCCCCAGCATTTT.

This clonotype was observed at least ten times. In DNA, the CDR3 is TGTGCCAGCAGCCACTTGCGGTCCTACGAGCAGTACTTC. Translated: CASSHLRSYEQYF. The chain has TRBV3-1 and TRBJ2-7, with D unclear. V shed 3 bases and J shed 1 base, with 7 bases lying between them. CDR3 length equals 13 residues. In germline, CDR1 is LGHDT, CDR2 YNNKEL (reference sequence).

This clonotype turned up a few times. The rearrangement joins TRBV7-6 to TRBJ2-3; D perhaps matches TRBD2 (5 bases). Germline CDR1 SGHVS, CDR2 FNYEAQ. This CDR3 is built from 17 residues. The germline V and J ends were trimmed by 5 bases and 1 base, with 19 bases remaining between them. The DNA of the CDR3 is TGTGCCAGCAGCCAGAACGCGGGCGCTGCGGGCACAGATACGCAGTATTTT. Its translation is CASSQNAGAAGTDTQYF.

The chain recombines TRBV29-1 with TRBJ2-6; 11 bases are shared with TRBD2. The CDR3 runs 17 residues. Germline lookup yields CDR1 SQVTM and CDR2 ANQGSEA. V shed 1 base and J 0 bases; nucleotides not matched to a gene: 2. Here the CDR3 DNA reads TGCAGCGTTGAAGGACTAGCGGGATTCTCTGGGGCCAACGTCCTGACTTTC. It is translated as CSVEGLAGFSGANVLTF.

The J gene is TRBJ2-7, the V gene TRBV30; TRBD2 matches at 10 bases. CDR1 and CDR2 (germline): GTSNPN, SVGIG (reference sequence). This CDR3 contains 13 residues. Trimming took 2 bases from V and 7 from J; bases not matched to a gene: 5. CDR3 bases: TGTGCCTGGAGTCAGTCACTAGCGGGGGAGCAGTACTTC. It specifies CAWSQSLAGEQYF.

A few counts support this clonotype. The V and J genes are TRBV27 and TRBJ1-1; D is unresolved. The CDR3 runs 13 residues. The germline V gene encodes CDR1 MNHEY and CDR2 SMNVEV (reference sequence). Trimming pared 3 bases from V and 5 bases from J, leaving 10 bases between. The CDR3 sequence: CASSFSGRTEAFF. CDR3 sequence (DNA): TGTGCCAGCAGTTTTAGTGGACGGACTGAAGCTTTCTTT.

This clonotype occurred many times. CDR3 residues: CASTPGTGGNQPQHF. The CDR3 DNA sequence: TGTGCCAGTACCCCAGGGACAGGGGGCAATCAGCCCCAGCATTTT. The chain links TRBV19 to TRBJ1-5, with 10 bases matching TRBD1. Trimming removed 7 bases from V and 2 bases from J; junction bases left unmatched: 5. The CDR3 contains 15 residues. In germline, CDR1 is LNHDA, CDR2 SQIVND (reference sequence).

The chain couples TRBV5-5 to TRBJ2-7; D ambiguous. The germline V gene encodes CDR1 SGHKS and CDR2 YYEKEE (reference sequence). Trimming took off 4 bases at V and 7 bases at J, with 15 bases between the two ends. This CDR3 is 13 amino acids long. In nucleotides, the CDR3 is TGTGCCAGCAGCGTAGAATCCTACAATGAGCAGTACTTC. Encoded protein: CASSVESYNEQYF. Drawing the rest from reference TRBV5-5 and TRBJ2-7, the complete variable domain is DAGVTQSPTHLIKTRGQQVTLRCSPISGHKSVSWYQQVLGQGPQFIFQYYEKEERGRGNFPDRFSARQFPNYSSELNVNALLLGDSALYLCASSVESYNEQYFGPGTRLTVT.

The V and J genes are TRBV6-6 and TRBJ2-2; 12 bases map to TRBD2. The CDR3 consists of 15 residues. The germline V gene encodes CDR1 MNHNY and CDR2 SVGAGI (reference sequence). After removal of 5 bases from V and 8 bases from J, the junction contained 6 bases not matched to a gene. CDR3 protein: CASSDGTSGRGELFF. The CDR3 DNA follows: TGTGCCAGCAGTGACGGGACTAGCGGGCGAGGGGAGCTGTTTTTT.

This clonotype was seen ten or more times. This chain connects TRBV4-2 to TRBJ1-6; D is unresolved. V was pared by 0 bases and J by 7 bases, with 1 base between. Germline CDR1 is LGHNA and CDR2 is YNFKEQ. This CDR3 contains 12 residues. This CDR3 is CASSQENSPLHF. In nucleotides, the CDR3 is TGTGCCAGCAGCCAAGAAAATTCACCCCTCCACTTT.

This sequence joins TRBV5-1 and TRBJ2-7, with 8 bases matching TRBD1. This CDR3 contains 16 residues. With V trimmed by 3 bases and J by 6 bases, 14 bases remained unmatched. The germline V gene has CDR1 SGHRS and CDR2 YFSETQ. CDR3 coding DNA: TGCGCCAGCAGCTCCGGCCGGACAGGGTGGAGGTCCGAGCAGTACTTC. Protein sequence: CASSSGRTGWRSEQYF.

This chain links TRBV11-2 with TRBJ2-7, with TRBD2 as a possible D gene (6 bases). The CDR3 has 17 amino acids. Germline V gene lookup returns CDR1 SGHAT and CDR2 FQNNGV. The V gene lost 1 base and the J gene lost 7 bases, with 23 bases spanning the gap. CDR3 residues: CASSLAKNSGSYNEQYF. The DNA for the CDR3 is TGTGCCAGCAGCTTAGCGAAGAATAGCGGCTCCTACAATGAGCAGTACTTC. Full variable domain (outside the CDR3, taken from reference TRBV11-2 and TRBJ2-7): EAGVAQSPRYKIIEKRQSVAFWCNPISGHATLYWYQQILGQGPKLLIQFQNNGVVDDSQLPKDRFSAERLKGVDSTLKIQPAKLEDSAVYLCASSLAKNSGSYNEQYFGPGTRLTVT.

This clonotype was recorded at least ten times. This chain uses TRBV27 with TRBJ1-2, with unresolved D. Germline V gene data show CDR1 as MNHEY and CDR2 as SMNVEV (reference sequence). With 6 bases removed from V and 3 bases from J, the gap between germline ends came to 14 bases. The CDR3 contains 14 residues. Here the CDR3 reads CASRPIQRDYGYTF. The CDR3 DNA reads as TGTGCCAGCAGGCCTATACAGCGGGACTATGGCTACACCTTC.

V is TRBV19 and J is TRBJ2-5, with 10 bases identical to TRBD1. The CDR3 runs to 15 residues. The V segment lost 5 bases and the J segment 0 bases; nucleotides outside the gene matches: 3. Germline V gives CDR1 LNHDA, CDR2 SQIVND (reference sequence). The chain's CDR3 is CASSFGTGDQETQYF. The CDR3 coding sequence is TGTGCCAGTAGTTTCGGGACAGGGGACCAAGAGACCCAGTACTTC.

The chain recombines TRBV7-2 with TRBJ1-2; tentatively, D is TRBD1 (6 bases). This CDR3 is built from 16 residues. CDR1 and CDR2 from the germline V gene are SGHTA and FQGNSA. V lost 5 bases and J 1 base, leaving 17 bases between the germline ends. The CDR3 DNA reads as TGTGCCAGCAGCCTCAGCGGGGGGGCTTTTAACTATGGCTACACCTTC. Translating it yields CASSLSGGAFNYGYTF.